The 32 T cell receptor beta chains below come from one sample, sequenced in a study of cytomegalovirus exposure and HLA in healthy donors. The study ran its PCR with 60 Vbeta and 13 Jbeta primers. Using immunoSEQ multiplex PCR, the repertoire was profiled, and TCRdb retains in-frame clones only, with some absent. The table shows some 170,000 clones, with roughly 82% occurring only once. The source material was PBMCs. All receptors come from a girl aged 10-17 years in good health and CMV-seropositive.

The gene calls are TRBV5-1 and TRBJ2-3; D not certain. The CDR3 runs to 13 residues. CDR1 is SGHRS, CDR2 YFSETQ, per germline. V lost 0 bases and J lost 3, with 5 bases in between. DNA for the CDR3: TGCGCCAGCAGCTTGGTCCCAACAGATACGCAGTATTTT. Translating gives CASSLVPTDTQYF.

This chain links TRBV10-1 with TRBJ2-1; TRBD2 aligns across 9 bases. The junction had 4 bases not matched to a gene; V was cut back by 0 bases and J by 4 bases. The germline CDR1 and CDR2 sequences are WNHNN and SYGVQD (reference sequence). CDR3 length equals 16 residues. The CDR3: CASSESATSGYNEQFF. DNA for the CDR3: TGCGCCAGCAGTGAGTCCGCGACTAGCGGATACAATGAGCAGTTCTTC.

The chain recombines TRBV7-2 with TRBJ2-1, with 10 nucleotides matching TRBD2. The CDR3 sequence is 16 residues long. With 4 bases clipped from V and 3 bases from J, the junction kept 6 bases outside the gene matches. Germline V gene sequence: CDR1 SGHTA, CDR2 FQGNSA. CDR3 amino acids: CASSYLAGAGYNEQFF. CDR3 sequence (DNA): TGTGCCAGCAGCTACCTAGCGGGAGCGGGCTACAATGAGCAGTTCTTC.

Regarding this clone: An end of the junction differs from the germline gene, which may be a read error. The CDR3 spells CASSEPGFNHF. CDR3 in DNA: TGCGCCAGCAGTGAGCCAGGCTTTAATCACTTC. The rearrangement uses TRBV10-1 and TRBJ2-5; unclear D gene. The CDR3 length is 11 residues. Germline V gene lookup returns CDR1 WNHNN and CDR2 SYGVQD (reference sequence).

V is TRBV9 and J is TRBJ2-3, with 9 bases aligning to TRBD1. The CDR3 extends over 14 amino acids. With V trimmed by 3 bases and J by 5 bases, 4 bases remained unmatched. Germline V gene sequence: CDR1 SGDLS, CDR2 YYNGEE. The CDR3 protein is CASSGGQGRDTQYF. The CDR3 bases are TGTGCCAGCAGCGGGGGACAGGGCCGAGATACGCAGTATTTT.

The chain couples TRBV11-1 to TRBJ2-3; 16 nucleotides line up with TRBD2. The CDR3 is made up of 17 amino acids. CDR1 SGHAT and CDR2 FQDESV come from the germline V gene (reference sequence). The ends lost 4 bases at V and 5 bases at J; junction bases unmatched: 6. The CDR3 nucleotides read TGTGCCAGCAGCTGGGGACTAGCGGGGGGGAATGGAGATACGCAGTATTTT. Translated, it gives CASSWGLAGGNGDTQYF.

The V call is TRBV5-1, the J call TRBJ2-7, with 9 bases aligning to TRBD1. The junction had 6 bases not matched to a gene; V was cut back by 1 base and J by 7 bases. Germline V gene data show CDR1 as SGHRS and CDR2 as YFSETQ. This CDR3 spans 14 amino acids. In nucleotides, the CDR3 is TGCGCCAGCAGCTTGCTACAGGGGGCAGGGGAGCAGTACTTC. It specifies CASSLLQGAGEQYF.

This chain connects TRBV6-6 to TRBJ1-5; D ambiguous. Deletions cut 5 bases from V and 4 bases from J, with 15 bases between. CDR3 length: 15 residues. Germline-derived CDR1 and CDR2 are MNHNY and SVGAGI (reference sequence). The CDR3 sequence: CASSTGGLVNQPQHF. The CDR3 nucleotides are TGTGCCAGCAGTACGGGAGGCCTCGTGAATCAGCCCCAGCATTTT.

The V call is TRBV5-1, the J call TRBJ2-3; 7 nucleotides align to TRBD2. CDR1 is SGHRS, CDR2 YFSETQ, per germline. The J segment lost 0 bases and the V segment lost 4 bases, leaving 8 bases of the junction unmatched. The CDR3 has 16 residues. This chain's CDR3 is CASSEGLAGSTDTQYF. DNA for the CDR3: TGCGCCAGCAGCGAGGGATTAGCGGGTAGCACAGATACGCAGTATTTT.

This sequence joins TRBV6-5 and TRBJ2-7, with 8 bases matching TRBD2. This CDR3 contains 14 residues. V lost 2 bases to trimming and J lost 6 bases; unmatched junction nucleotides: 6. Germline V CDR1 and CDR2: MNHEY, SVGAGI. The CDR3 loop is CASSYPGGRREQYF. As DNA, the CDR3 is TGTGCCAGCAGTTACCCGGGGGGGCGGCGCGAGCAGTACTTC.

The chain couples TRBV5-1 to TRBJ2-7, with TRBD2 matching over 8 bases. Germline V gives CDR1 SGHRS, CDR2 YFSETQ. The CDR3 sequence is 16 residues long. J was trimmed by 0 bases and V by 0 bases; bases with no gene match: 5. The CDR3 region is CASSLESGGGSYEQYF. The DNA for the CDR3 is TGCGCCAGCAGCTTGGAGTCGGGAGGGGGCTCCTACGAGCAGTACTTC.

This chain uses TRBV7-8 with TRBJ2-5; 10 bases align to TRBD2. In germline, CDR1 is SGHVS, CDR2 FQNEAQ. CDR3 length: 15 amino acids. V lost 5 bases and J lost 1; bases outside the gene matches: 4. CDR3 residues: CASSLLAGSQETQYF. The CDR3 DNA sequence: TGTGCCAGCAGCCTACTAGCGGGGTCCCAAGAGACCCAGTACTTC.

CDR3 bases: TGCAGCGTTGGGACAGATTTCTACGAGCAGTACTTC. Translation gives CSVGTDFYEQYF. The chain employs TRBV29-1 and TRBJ2-7, with a tentative D call TRBD1 (6 bases). Trimming shortened V by 4 bases and J by 3 bases, and 10 bases separated the two germline ends. Germline V gives CDR1 SQVTM, CDR2 ANQGSEA. The CDR3 sequence is 12 residues long.

The CDR3 DNA is TGCAGCGTCGTAAGACAGGGGACGAACACTGAAGCTTTCTTT. Its protein is CSVVRQGTNTEAFF. The chain links TRBV29-1 to TRBJ1-1, with 8 bases that match TRBD1. V was clipped by 6 bases and J by 1 base; unmatched bases: 7. Germline values: CDR1 SQVTM, CDR2 ANQGSEA. CDR3 length: 14 residues.

This sequence joins TRBV10-3 and TRBJ2-7; D is possibly TRBD1 (5 bases). There are 14 residues in the CDR3. Deletions cut 4 bases from V and 2 bases from J, with 12 bases between. Germline CDR1 reads ENHRY; CDR2 reads SYGVKD. For the CDR3, the DNA is TGTGCCATCAGTGGGTCCAGGGCCCCCTACGAGCAGTACTTC. The encoded protein is CAISGSRAPYEQYF.

CDR3: CASSRTFGYEQYF. The CDR3 DNA is TGTGCCAGCAGTCGGACATTCGGCTACGAGCAGTACTTC. The chain employs TRBV28 and TRBJ2-7, with D possibly matching TRBD1 (5 bases). This CDR3 has 13 amino acids. Germline V gives CDR1 MDHEN, CDR2 SYDVKM. With 5 bases removed from V and 3 bases from J, the gap between germline ends came to 11 bases.

This sequence joins TRBV29-1 and TRBJ1-1, with 7 bases aligning to TRBD1. CDR1 is SQVTM and CDR2 is ANQGSEA in the germline V gene. V lost 5 bases to trimming and J lost 8 bases; unmatched junction nucleotides: 17. The CDR3 has 15 amino acids. The CDR3 coding sequence is TGCAGCGTTCGCTCAGGTTCGCTGACAGGGATCGAAGCTTTCTTT. It specifies CSVRSGSLTGIEAFF.

V gene TRBV21-1 combines with J gene TRBJ2-7; the table's D call, TRBD2, was not checked against the DNA. TRBV21-1 corresponds to a pseudogene. The CDR3 is made up of 15 amino acids. The CDR3 loop is CASSPGLAGEYEQYF. The CDR3 DNA follows: TGTGCCAGCAGCCCCGGACTAGCGGGAGAGTACGAGCAGTACTTC.

This rearrangement joins TRBV9 to TRBJ2-3, with no clear D. Trimming removed 1 base at V and 4 bases at J, with 4 bases between. The germline gives CDR1 SGDLS, CDR2 YYNGEE. The CDR3 extends over 12 amino acids. DNA for the CDR3: TGTGCCAGCAGCGTAAACTCAGATACGCAGTATTTT. It yields the protein CASSVNSDTQYF.

In its sample, this clone was seen a few times. V usage is TRBV25-1 and J usage is TRBJ2-5; D uncertain. Germline-derived CDR1 and CDR2 are MGHDK and SYGVNS. V dropped 4 bases and J dropped 5 bases, with 17 bases sitting between them. The length of the CDR3 is 15 residues. This CDR3 is CASSAGSAVAETQYF. DNA for the CDR3: TGTGCCAGCAGTGCTGGGTCGGCGGTCGCGGAGACCCAGTACTTC. The full variable domain, with the rest looked up from reference TRBV25-1 and TRBJ2-5, is EADIYQTPRYLVIGTGKKITLECSQTMGHDKMYWYQQDPGMELHLIHYSYGVNSTEKGDLSSESTVSRIRTEHFPLTLESARPSHTSQYLCASSAGSAVAETQYFGPGTRLLVL.

The rearrangement links TRBV7-6 to TRBJ2-2, with 7 bases that match TRBD1. This CDR3 spans 17 amino acids. Losses at the gene ends were 7 bases for V and 0 bases for J; bases not matched to a gene: 11. CDR1 SGHVS and CDR2 FNYEAQ come from the germline V gene. The CDR3 is CASNPLGQVANTGELFF. CDR3 nucleotide sequence: TGTGCCAGCAACCCACTAGGACAGGTCGCGAACACCGGGGAGCTGTTTTTT. The entire variable domain, with the rest obtained from reference TRBV7-6 and TRBJ2-2, is as follows: GAGVSQSPRYKVTKRGQDVALRCDPISGHVSLYWYRQALGQGPEFLTYFNYEAQQDKSGLPNDRFSAERPEGSISTLTIQRTEQRDSAMYRCASNPLGQVANTGELFFGEGSRLTVL.

The table lists this clone with a few counts. V usage is TRBV7-2 and J usage is TRBJ2-7; 8 positions match TRBD2. The germline V gene encodes CDR1 SGHTA and CDR2 FQGNSA. The junction had 4 bases not matched to a gene; V was cut back by 3 bases and J by 3 bases. The CDR3 is 14 residues long. In nucleotides, the CDR3 is TGTGCCAGCAGCTTCCGGACTAGCATCTACGAGCAGTACTTC. It yields the protein CASSFRTSIYEQYF.

The V gene is TRBV28, the J gene TRBJ1-1; TRBD1 might be the D (6 bases). Germline CDR1 and CDR2: MDHEN and SYDVKM. V shed 6 bases and J shed 4 bases, with 12 bases lying between them. The CDR3 has 13 amino acids. CDR3 bases: TGTGCCAGCAGGGACCCGGACAGCACTGAAGCTTTCTTT. Amino acid sequence: CASRDPDSTEAFF.

This chain uses TRBV5-1 with TRBJ2-2, with TRBD2 matching 8 bases. The ends lost 3 bases at V and 3 bases at J; junction bases unmatched: 4. This CDR3 has 15 residues. CDR1 and CDR2 (germline): SGHRS, YFSETQ. The CDR3, as DNA: TGCGCCAGCAGCTCGGGGACTAGATACACCGGGGAGCTGTTTTTT. Translated: CASSSGTRYTGELFF.

This clone occurred a few times. The J gene is TRBJ2-7, the V gene TRBV28; 7 bases align to TRBD2. The V and J ends lost 3 bases and 3 bases, in that order; junction bases with no gene match: 8. Germline assignment: CDR1 MDHEN and CDR2 SYDVKM. This CDR3 is 15 amino acids long. The CDR3, as DNA: TGTGCCAGCAGTTTGGCCAGGGAGGGAATCTACGAGCAGTACTTC. Its translation: CASSLAREGIYEQYF.

This clone was found once. The rearrangement links TRBV9 to TRBJ1-3; 8 positions agree with TRBD1. The length of the CDR3 is 15 residues. Per germline, CDR1 SGDLS and CDR2 YYNGEE. V trimming: 4 bases; J trimming: 0 bases; junction bases outside the gene matches: 3. DNA of the CDR3: TGTGCCAGCAGCCCACAGGGGGACTCTGGAAACACCATATATTTT. This translates into CASSPQGDSGNTIYF.

The sample holds one count of this clone. The chain is built from TRBV7-3 and TRBJ1-1; tentatively, D is TRBD1 (6 bases). The germline gives CDR1 SGHTA, CDR2 FQGTGA. The CDR3 has 13 amino acids. The V end lost 2 bases, the J end lost 5 bases, and 9 bases lay between the germline ends. In nucleotides, the CDR3 is TGTGCCAGCAGCTTAGACAGGAAAACTGAAGCTTTCTTT. It yields the protein CASSLDRKTEAFF.

V usage is TRBV10-3 and J usage is TRBJ2-7, with D possibly being TRBD2 (6 bases). Germline V lookup: CDR1 ENHRY, CDR2 SYGVKD. The CDR3 has 14 amino acids. The V and J ends lost 3 bases and 3 bases respectively, with 12 bases between them. The CDR3 is CAISDRGNIYEQYF. Here the CDR3 DNA reads TGTGCCATCAGTGACCGGGGGAATATCTACGAGCAGTACTTC.

The chain combines TRBV28 with TRBJ2-2, with 7 bases lining up with TRBD2. The V gene's germline CDR1 is MDHEN and CDR2 SYDVKM. The CDR3 runs to 15 residues. J gave up 8 bases and V 3 bases, and 9 bases lay outside the gene matches. Here the CDR3 reads CASSLLRESFGELFF. For the CDR3, the DNA is TGTGCCAGCAGTTTGTTGCGGGAGTCTTTTGGGGAGCTGTTTTTT.

This chain uses TRBV28 with TRBJ2-3; 8 positions agree with TRBD2. The CDR3 contains 15 residues. Germline CDR1 MDHEN, CDR2 SYDVKM. V trimming: 7 bases; J trimming: 2 bases; junction bases outside the gene matches: 8. CDR3 nucleotide sequence: TGTGCCAGCAATCCCGCGGGGGGAACCACAGATACGCAGTATTTT. As protein: CASNPAGGTTDTQYF.

The chain is built from TRBV5-4 and TRBJ1-2; perhaps TRBD1 as D (6 bases). Trimming removed 4 bases at V and 5 bases at J, with 21 bases between. The germline gives CDR1 SGHNT, CDR2 YYREEE (reference sequence). The CDR3 totals 16 residues. In DNA, the CDR3 is TGTGCCAGCAGCCCCCCGGGGGGGCAAGCCTTATATGGCTACACCTTC. It yields the protein CASSPPGGQALYGYTF.

This rearrangement joins TRBV7-8 to TRBJ1-1; a possible D gene is TRBD1 (6 bases). The germline V gene has CDR1 SGHVS and CDR2 FQNEAQ. The CDR3 covers 14 residues. V lost 5 bases and J 4 bases, leaving 14 bases between the germline ends. DNA of the CDR3: TGTGCCAGCAGCATGGACAGTGCCGCCACTGAAGCTTTCTTT. It is translated as CASSMDSAATEAFF.